This entry concerns a single TCR beta chain. Only in-frame clones appear in the TCRdb table, and some are missing; sequencing was by immunoSEQ multiplex PCR. The table lists some 170,000 clones, approximately 84% of them singletons. These data belong to a study of blood T cell repertoires in COVID-19. Germline V gene sequence: CDR1 SGHDT, CDR2 YYEEEE. The CDR3 has 16 residues. The V end lost 4 bases, the J end lost 3 bases, and 19 bases lay between the germline ends. J is TRBJ1-1 and V is TRBV5-6, with D tentatively TRBD1 (5 bases). This sequence was found in a human donor with acute COVID-19. The donor label of this sample is uncertain. Sequenced: PBMCs or T cells enriched from blood (not recorded which). Here the CDR3 DNA reads TGTGCCAGCAGCACTTTGGGCGGGGTGGGGGACACTGAAGCTTTCTTT. Translating it yields CASSTLGGVGDTEAFF.